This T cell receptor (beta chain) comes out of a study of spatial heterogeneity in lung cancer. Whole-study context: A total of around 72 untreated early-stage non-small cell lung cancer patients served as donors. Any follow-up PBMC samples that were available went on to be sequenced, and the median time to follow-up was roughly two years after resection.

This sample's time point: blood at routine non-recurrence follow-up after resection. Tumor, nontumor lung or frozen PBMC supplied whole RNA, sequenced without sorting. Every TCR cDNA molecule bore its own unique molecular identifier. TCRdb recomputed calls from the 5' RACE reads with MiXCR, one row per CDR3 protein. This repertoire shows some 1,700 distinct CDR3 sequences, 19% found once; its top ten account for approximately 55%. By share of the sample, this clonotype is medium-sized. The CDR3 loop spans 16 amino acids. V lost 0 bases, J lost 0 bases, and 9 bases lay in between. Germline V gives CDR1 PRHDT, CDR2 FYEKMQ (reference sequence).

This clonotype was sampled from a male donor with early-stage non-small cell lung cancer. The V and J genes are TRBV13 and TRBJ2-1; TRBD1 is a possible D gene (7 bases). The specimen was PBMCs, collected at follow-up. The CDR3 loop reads CASSLGQGGSYNEQFF. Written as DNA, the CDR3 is TGTGCCAGCAGCTTAGGGCAGGGGGGCTCCTACAATGAGCAGTTCTTC.